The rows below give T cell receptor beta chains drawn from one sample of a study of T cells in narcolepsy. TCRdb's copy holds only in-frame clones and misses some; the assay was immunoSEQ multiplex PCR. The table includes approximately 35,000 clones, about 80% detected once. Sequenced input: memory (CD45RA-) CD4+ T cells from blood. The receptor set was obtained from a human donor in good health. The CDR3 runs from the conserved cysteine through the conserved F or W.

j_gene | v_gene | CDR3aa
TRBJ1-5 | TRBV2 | CASSVTGGANQPQHF
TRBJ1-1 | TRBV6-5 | CASTATGASEAFF
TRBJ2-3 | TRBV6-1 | CASSERGRTDTQYF
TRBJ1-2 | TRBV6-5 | CASVSGQSNYGYTF
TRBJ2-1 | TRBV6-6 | CASSSYTQGEQFF
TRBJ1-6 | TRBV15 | CATSRDPAGYNSPLHF
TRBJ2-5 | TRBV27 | CASRTSEETQYF
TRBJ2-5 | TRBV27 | CASRRKLFGVSGETQYF
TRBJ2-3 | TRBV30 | CAWSRSASTDTQYF
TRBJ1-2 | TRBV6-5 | CASSERRHGGGYTF
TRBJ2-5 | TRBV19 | CASKQGTEETQYF
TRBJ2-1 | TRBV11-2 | CASSLAWARAYNEQFF
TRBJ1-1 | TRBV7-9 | CASSSTGEEAFF
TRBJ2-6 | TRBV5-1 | CASKDRGSSGANVLTF
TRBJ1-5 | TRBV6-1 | CASSELRQGSQPQHF
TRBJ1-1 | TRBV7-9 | CASAFGQANTEAFF
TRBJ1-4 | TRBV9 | CASSVAAGSGELFF
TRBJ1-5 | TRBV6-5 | CASRSRQGSNQPQHF
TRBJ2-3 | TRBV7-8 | CASSFGGNTDTQYF
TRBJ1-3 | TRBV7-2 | CASSLADVRSGNTIYF
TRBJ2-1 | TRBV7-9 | CASRGSGTSGPYSYNEQFF
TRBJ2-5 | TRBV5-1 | CASSRDRLLETQYF
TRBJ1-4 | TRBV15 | CATSRAGAREKLFF
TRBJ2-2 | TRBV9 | CASSGGLGNTGELFF
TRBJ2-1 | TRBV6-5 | CASIRLAGDQEQFF
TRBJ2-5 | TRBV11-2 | CASSLRTSGGPLETQYF
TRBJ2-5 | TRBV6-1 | CASSAQGDQETQYF
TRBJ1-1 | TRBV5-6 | CASSRGSWNTEAFF
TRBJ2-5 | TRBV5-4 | CASSLASGRGETQYF
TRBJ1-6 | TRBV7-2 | CASSPRDTNSPLHF
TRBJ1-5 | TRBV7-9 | CASSQQGAGNQPQHF
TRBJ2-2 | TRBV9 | CASSAGLLGELFF
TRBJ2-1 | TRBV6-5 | CASSYGGLAGNEQFF
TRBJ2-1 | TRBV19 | CASSTQRGLNEQFF
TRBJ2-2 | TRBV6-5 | CASSASSATGELFF
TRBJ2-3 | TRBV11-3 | CASSLDGRGTDTQYF
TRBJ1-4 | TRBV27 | CASSLSRDPGEKLFF
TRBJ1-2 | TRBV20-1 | CSASKGSYTF
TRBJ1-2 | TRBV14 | CASSQVRLGGYTF
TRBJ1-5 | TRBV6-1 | CASSVWGEGNQPQHF
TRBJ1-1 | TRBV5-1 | CASSLRDSEAFF
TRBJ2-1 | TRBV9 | CASSVAVGSYNEQFF
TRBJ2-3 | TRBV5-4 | CASSQLGSTDTQYF
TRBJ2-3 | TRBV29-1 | CSTASTDTQYF
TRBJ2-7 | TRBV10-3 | CAISAAGSYEQYF
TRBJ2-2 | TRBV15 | CATSSRTNTGELFF
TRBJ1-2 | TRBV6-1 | CASRAEGANYGYTF
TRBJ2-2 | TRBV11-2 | CASSFRLVAGELFF
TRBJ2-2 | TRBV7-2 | CASRSPGLAGGLNTGELFF
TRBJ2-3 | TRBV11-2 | CASSFAGEDTQYF
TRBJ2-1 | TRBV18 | CASSAGQGKMSEQFF
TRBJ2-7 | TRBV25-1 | CASSRQLTAGAYEQYF
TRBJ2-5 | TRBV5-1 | CASSLVGIPQETQYF
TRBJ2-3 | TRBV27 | CASMSTGGTDTQYF
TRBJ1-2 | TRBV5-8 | CASSSKGQGQGAPGYTF
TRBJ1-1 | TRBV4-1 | CASSQGHGPNTEAFF
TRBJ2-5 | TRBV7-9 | CASNDREKTQYF